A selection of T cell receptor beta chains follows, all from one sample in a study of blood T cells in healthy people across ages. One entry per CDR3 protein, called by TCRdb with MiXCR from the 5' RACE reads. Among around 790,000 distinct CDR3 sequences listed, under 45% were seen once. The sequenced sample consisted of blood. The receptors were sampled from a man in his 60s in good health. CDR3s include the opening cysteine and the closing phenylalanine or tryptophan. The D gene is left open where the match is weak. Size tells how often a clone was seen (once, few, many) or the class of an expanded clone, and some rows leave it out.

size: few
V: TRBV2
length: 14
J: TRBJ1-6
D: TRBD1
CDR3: CASRDNRGHSPLHF
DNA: TGTGCCAGCAGAGACAACAGGGGGCATTCACCCCTCCACTTT

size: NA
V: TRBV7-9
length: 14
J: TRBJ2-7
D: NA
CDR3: CASSLGPVLGEQYF
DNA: TGTGCCAGCAGCTTAGGTCCCGTCTTAGGCGAGCAGTACTTC

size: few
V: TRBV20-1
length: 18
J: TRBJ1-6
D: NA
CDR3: CSARVGRGGPSYNSPLHF
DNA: TGCAGTGCTAGAGTTGGGCGGGGGGGCCCGTCCTATAATTCACCCCTCCACTTT

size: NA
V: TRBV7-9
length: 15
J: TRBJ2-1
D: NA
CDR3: CASSLEVGRGETQFF
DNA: TGTGCCAGCAGCTTAGAAGTTGGCAGGGGGGAGACCCAGTTCTTC

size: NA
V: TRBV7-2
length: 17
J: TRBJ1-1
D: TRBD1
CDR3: CASSSAGGTGVNTEAFF
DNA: TGTGCCAGCAGCTCAGCAGGGGGGACAGGGGTGAACACTGAAGCTTTCTTT

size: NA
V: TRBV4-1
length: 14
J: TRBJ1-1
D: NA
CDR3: CASSQDRWVSEAFF
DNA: TGCGCCAGCAGCCAAGATAGATGGGTTTCCGAAGCTTTCTTT

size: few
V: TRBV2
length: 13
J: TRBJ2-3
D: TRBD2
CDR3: CASSRTRTDTQYF
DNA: TGTGCCAGCAGTAGGACTAGGACAGATACGCAGTATTTT

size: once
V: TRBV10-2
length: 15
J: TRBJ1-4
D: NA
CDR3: CASRPGESENEKLFF
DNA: TGCGCCAGCAGGCCGGGAGAGAGTGAAAATGAAAAACTGTTTTTT

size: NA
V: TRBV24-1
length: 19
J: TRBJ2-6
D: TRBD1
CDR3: CATSDPIRQGAVGANVLTF
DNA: TGTGCCACCAGTGATCCCATCAGACAGGGGGCTGTGGGGGCCAACGTCCTGACTTTC

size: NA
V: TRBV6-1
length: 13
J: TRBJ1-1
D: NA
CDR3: CASSETKGLEAFF
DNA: TGTGCCAGCAGTGAAACTAAGGGGTTGGAAGCTTTCTTT

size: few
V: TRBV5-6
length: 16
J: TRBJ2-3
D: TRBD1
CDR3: CASSALWTGLSDTQYF
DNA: TGTGCCAGCAGCGCCCTCTGGACAGGGTTGTCAGATACGCAGTATTTT

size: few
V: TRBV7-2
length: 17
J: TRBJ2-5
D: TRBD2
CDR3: CASSQSRGGYSPETQYF
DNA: TGTGCCAGCAGCCAAAGCCGGGGGGGCTATTCGCCAGAGACCCAGTACTTC

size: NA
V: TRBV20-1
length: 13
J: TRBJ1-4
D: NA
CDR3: CSARARVNEKLFF
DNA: TGCAGTGCTAGAGCCCGGGTTAATGAAAAACTGTTTTTT

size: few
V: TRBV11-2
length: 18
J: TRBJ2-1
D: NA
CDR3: CASSKIPRLQGGDNEQFF
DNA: TGTGCCAGCAGCAAGATCCCGCGGTTACAGGGTGGGGACAATGAGCAGTTCTTC

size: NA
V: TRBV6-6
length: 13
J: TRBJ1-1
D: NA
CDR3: CASSYGGYTEAFF
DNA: TGTGCCAGCAGTTACGGGGGATACACTGAAGCTTTCTTT

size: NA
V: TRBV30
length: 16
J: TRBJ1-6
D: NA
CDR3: CAWRIPGSSYNSPLHF
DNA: TGTGCCTGGAGGATTCCAGGAAGCTCCTATAATTCACCCCTCCACTTT

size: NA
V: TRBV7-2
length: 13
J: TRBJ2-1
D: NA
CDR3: CASSAKWINEQFF
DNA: TGTGCCAGCAGCGCCAAATGGATTAATGAGCAGTTCTTC

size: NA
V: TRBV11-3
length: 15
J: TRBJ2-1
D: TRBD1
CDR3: CASSPTGEVYNEQFF
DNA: TGTGCCAGCAGCCCAACAGGGGAAGTCTACAATGAGCAGTTCTTC